Given below is one TCR beta chain in context. What it binds is unknown. These data originate in a study of CXCR3-negative and CXCR3-positive naive CD8 T cells. Whole-study results and caveats: Whereas memory cells differed, naive CXCR3-negative and CXCR3-positive cells shared similar TRBV-TRBJ usage.

UMI-tagged TRB cDNA libraries were built via 5' RACE. Each CDR3 protein gets one entry in TCRdb, which reprocessed the 5' RACE reads and gives no DNA. The ten most abundant clones cover around 10% of a sample with about 40,000 distinct CDR3 sequences. This CDR3 is built from 17 residues. The V gene's germline CDR1 is SGHRS and CDR2 YFSETQ. The V call is TRBV5-1, the J call TRBJ1-4; checking the TCRdb D call of TRBD1 is not possible without DNA. The clonotype comes from a human donor in good health. Some clones in this sample may be carry-over from other donors' samples. Specimen: memory CD8+ T cells from blood. This CDR3 is CASSLEVTGWSNEKLFF.